This T cell receptor (beta chain) derives from a study of blood T cells in healthy people across ages. In each sample, at least 6.5 million PBMCs were isolated. Study-wide findings and caveats: CMV infection status of these donors was not known. Naive T cell percentage strongly correlated with TCR beta diversity.

This clonotype has a handful of counts. The antigen remains undetermined. The use of a sample-barcoded 5' primer and a J-beta primer mix characterized a second PCR of 7 to 11 cycles. TCRdb re-called the 5' RACE reads through MiXCR, storing one row per CDR3 protein. Among 1.5 million to 2 million distinct CDR3 sequences listed, around 48% were seen once. The CDR3 is 12 residues long. Germline V gene sequence: CDR1 DFQATT, CDR2 SNEGSKA (reference sequence). The TCR comes from a woman aged 40-49 years in good health. Sequences were obtained from blood. The chain uses TRBV20-1 and TRBJ2-1; D may be TRBD2 (5 bases). For the CDR3, the DNA is TGCAGAACCATAGCGTCCTACAATGAGCAGTTCTTC. Translated: CRTIASYNEQFF.